The 24 T cell receptor beta chains presented below share a single source sample, sequenced in a study of shared clonotypes between healthy human individuals. Measured with immunoSEQ multiplex PCR; TCRdb has only the in-frame clones, and not every one. The sample lists about 1,500,000 clones, 96% occurring once. The source material was naive CD4+ T cells sorted from blood. Regarding subset: CD45RA+ positively selected. These receptors came from a man between 25 and 39 years old in good health.

The rearrangement joins TRBV7-9 to TRBJ2-5; TRBD2 agrees at 7 bases. CDR3 length equals 15 residues. Per the germline V gene, CDR1 is SEHNR and CDR2 is FQNEAQ (reference sequence). The trim removed 6 bases at V and 1 base at J, leaving 8 bases unmatched. The CDR3 nucleotides are TGTGCCAGCAGGTGGCGGGAGTCTTCCCAAGAGACCCAGTACTTC. Residues: CASRWRESSQETQYF. Full variable domain (missing parts from reference TRBV7-9 and TRBJ2-5): DTGVSQNPRHKITKRGQNVTFRCDPISEHNRLYWYRQTLGQGPEFLTYFQNEAQLEKSRLLSDRFSAERPKGSFSTLEIQRTEQGDSAMYLCASRWRESSQETQYFGPGTRLLVL.

The rearrangement uses TRBV7-9 and TRBJ1-4; D gene ambiguous. The CDR3 extends over 16 amino acids. The V gene's germline CDR1 is SEHNR and CDR2 FQNEAQ (reference sequence). V lost 5 bases and J lost 0, with 13 bases in between. CDR3: CASSLLRGATNEKLFF. DNA of the CDR3: TGTGCCAGCAGCCTTCTCCGCGGCGCAACTAATGAAAAACTGTTTTTT.

V is TRBV27 and J is TRBJ2-5; possible D gene TRBD2, 6 bases. Trimming stripped 9 bases from V and 4 bases from J, with 18 bases between. This CDR3 has 14 residues. Germline CDR1 reads MNHEY; CDR2 reads SMNVEV (reference sequence). CDR3 in DNA: TGTGCCAGTTTTAGCGGAGGCCGCAGAGAGACCCAGTACTTC. This translates into CASFSGGRRETQYF.

In its sample, this clone was seen a few times. The junction does not match germline at one end; this may be a read error. The chain joins TRBV2 to TRBJ1-1, with a possible D match to TRBD1 (5 bases). Germline V gene lookup returns CDR1 SNHLY and CDR2 FYNNEI. This CDR3 is 14 amino acids long. CDR3 in amino acids: CASIEDRPNTEAFF. The CDR3 DNA follows: TGTGCCAGCATTGAAGACAGACCTAACACTGAAGCTTTCTTT.

The chain has TRBV12-5 and TRBJ1-2; 7 bases are shared with TRBD1. Germline CDR1 and CDR2: LGHNT and FRNRAP. V dropped 6 bases and J dropped 1; count of bases not matched to a gene: 8. This CDR3 contains 15 residues. The CDR3 nucleotides are TGTGCTAGTGGCAGCGGGACAGAGTTTAACTATGGCTACACCTTC. Translation gives CASGSGTEFNYGYTF.

J is TRBJ2-7 and V is TRBV2; D is uncertain. Germline V gives CDR1 SNHLY, CDR2 FYNNEI. V was trimmed by 2 bases and J by 0 bases, leaving 14 bases between them. This CDR3 has 16 amino acids. CDR3 coding DNA: TGTGCCAGCAGTGAAAGCCCCCATCGGAGCTCCTACGAGCAGTACTTC. Its protein product is CASSESPHRSSYEQYF.

The rearrangement uses TRBV10-3 and TRBJ2-3; TRBD2 agrees at 7 bases. Germline lookup yields CDR1 ENHRY and CDR2 SYGVKD. The V gene end was trimmed by 4 bases and the J gene end by 5 bases; junction bases not matched to a gene: 9. CDR3 length: 15 residues. This chain's CDR3 is CAISGSGGRLDTQYF. CDR3 in DNA: TGTGCCATCAGTGGGAGTGGCGGGAGATTAGATACGCAGTATTTT.

This chain joins TRBV5-1 and TRBJ2-2; D not certain. Germline values: CDR1 SGHRS, CDR2 YFSETQ. V lost 2 bases and J lost 6, with 8 bases in between. CDR3 length: 13 residues. In nucleotides, the CDR3 is TGCGCCAGCAGCTTCCATATAGCCGGGGAGCTGTTTTTT. Translation: CASSFHIAGELFF.

The V and J genes are TRBV10-3 and TRBJ2-2; 11 bases line up with TRBD1. Per germline, CDR1 ENHRY and CDR2 SYGVKD. V lost 8 bases and J lost 4; bases outside the gene matches: 3. CDR3 length: 14 amino acids. Written as DNA, the CDR3 is TGTGCCATCGGGGGACAGGGGGGCACCGGGGAGCTGTTTTTT. This gives the protein CAIGGQGGTGELFF.

The chain joins TRBV4-3 to TRBJ2-5, with D perhaps TRBD1 (5 bases). This CDR3 is 16 amino acids long. CDR1 is LGHNA, CDR2 YSLEER, per germline. The V and J ends lost 0 bases and 1 base respectively, with 12 bases between them. The CDR3 nucleotides are TGCGCCAGCAGCCAAGATAATTCCAGGGTCCAAGAGACCCAGTACTTC. Its protein is CASSQDNSRVQETQYF.

V is TRBV18 and J is TRBJ2-2; TRBD2 aligns across 7 bases. V was clipped by 2 bases and J by 12 bases; unmatched bases: 15. Germline loops: CDR1 KGHSH, CDR2 LQKENI. The CDR3 sequence is 16 residues long. CDR3 loop: CASSPLLLGTIEKLFF. Written as DNA, the CDR3 is TGTGCCAGCTCACCATTACTATTGGGGACTATTGAGAAGCTGTTTTTT.

This clone has only a few counts. This chain connects TRBV11-2 to TRBJ2-7; 10 nucleotides match TRBD2. Unmatched junction bases numbered 5, after V lost 1 base and J lost 5 bases. The CDR3 length is 15 residues. Germline-derived CDR1 and CDR2 are SGHAT and FQNNGV. The CDR3: CASSLGASGRHEQYF. The CDR3 DNA is TGTGCCAGCAGCTTAGGTGCTAGCGGGAGACACGAGCAGTACTTC.

The chain joins TRBV2 to TRBJ2-3, with 8 bases lining up with TRBD2. V shed 8 bases, J shed 4 bases, and the junction held 8 bases outside the gene matches. The CDR3 length is 14 residues. CDR1 and CDR2 from the germline V gene are SNHLY and FYNNEI. CDR3 DNA: TGTGCCAGCGGCCCCCTCGGGAGGGCAGATACGCAGTATTTT. Translation: CASGPLGRADTQYF.

In DNA, the CDR3 is TGTGCCAGCAGTGAGTCACTAGCTCGCTACAATGAGCAGTTCTTC. Its translation is CASSESLARYNEQFF. V and J are TRBV6-1 and TRBJ2-1; D perhaps matches TRBD2 (6 bases). V was pared by 3 bases and J by 3 bases, with 12 bases between. Germline V gives CDR1 MNHNS, CDR2 SASEGT. The CDR3 spans 15 residues.

The chain carries TRBV11-2 and TRBJ2-3, with a weak D call TRBD1 (6 bases). Germline values: CDR1 SGHAT, CDR2 FQNNGV. CDR3 length: 17 residues. V was trimmed by 5 bases and J by 1 base, leaving 19 bases between them. The CDR3 spells CASSLRPQGTRTDTQYF. DNA for the CDR3: TGTGCCAGCAGCCTCCGCCCCCAGGGGACCCGCACAGATACGCAGTATTTT.

The V and J genes are TRBV10-1 and TRBJ2-3, with unresolved D. CDR3 size: 13 residues. Germline V lookup: CDR1 WNHNN, CDR2 SYGVQD (reference sequence). V lost 2 bases and J lost 5, with 8 bases in between. The CDR3 sequence: CASSERTVDTQYF. As DNA, the CDR3 is TGCGCCAGCAGTGAGAGAACCGTAGATACGCAGTATTTT.

The chain uses TRBV7-9 and TRBJ2-6; TRBD2 is a possible D gene (5 bases). V was clipped by 5 bases and J by 3 bases, with 20 bases between them. The germline CDR1 and CDR2 sequences are SEHNR and FQNEAQ (reference sequence). The CDR3 extends over 18 amino acids. In nucleotides, the CDR3 is TGTGCCAGCAGCCGCCCGGGCCCGAGGGATCTTGGGGCCAACGTCCTGACTTTC. Translating gives CASSRPGPRDLGANVLTF. The full variable domain, rest sourced from reference TRBV7-9 and TRBJ2-6, is DTGVSQNPRHKITKRGQNVTFRCDPISEHNRLYWYRQTLGQGPEFLTYFQNEAQLEKSRLLSDRFSAERPKGSFSTLEIQRTEQGDSAMYLCASSRPGPRDLGANVLTFGAGSRLTVL.

The chain links TRBV10-3 to TRBJ2-1, with TRBD1 matching 8 bases. Germline trimming cut 6 bases from V and 6 bases from J; bases unmatched to any gene: 4. The CDR3 totals 13 residues. The germline CDR1 and CDR2 sequences are ENHRY and SYGVKD. The CDR3 DNA sequence: TGTGCCATCAGGAGACAGGGGAGCAATGAGCAGTTCTTC. Its protein product is CAIRRQGSNEQFF.

This chain links TRBV28 with TRBJ1-1; the D gene is possibly TRBD1 (5 bases). V was shortened by 1 base and J by 0 bases, with 9 bases between the two germline ends. CDR3 length: 15 residues. The germline gives CDR1 MDHEN, CDR2 SYDVKM. The CDR3 DNA reads TGTGCCAGCAGTTTATTTGCAGGGCTGAACACTGAAGCTTTCTTT. This gives the protein CASSLFAGLNTEAFF.

This rearrangement joins TRBV10-3 to TRBJ2-1; the match to TRBD2 covers 14 bases. This CDR3 has 14 amino acids. Germline CDR1 is ENHRY and CDR2 is SYGVKD. The V and J ends lost 8 bases and 7 bases, in that order; junction bases with no gene match: 4. CDR3 protein: CAIGTSGSVNEQFF. The DNA of the CDR3 is TGTGCCATCGGGACTAGCGGGAGTGTGAATGAGCAGTTCTTC.

This sequence joins TRBV29-1 and TRBJ1-3; 8 bases match TRBD1. Germline V gene lookup returns CDR1 SQVTM and CDR2 ANQGSEA. The CDR3 runs 13 residues. The V and J ends lost 8 bases and 4 bases, in that order; junction bases with no gene match: 7. Here the CDR3 DNA reads TGCAGCATAGGACAGGGCGGCGGAAACACCATATATTTT. It translates to CSIGQGGGNTIYF.

This clone was observed once. V and J are TRBV7-9 and TRBJ2-5; 10 bases map to TRBD1. This CDR3 spans 15 amino acids. From germline, CDR1 is SEHNR and CDR2 FQNEAQ (reference sequence). V trimming: 0 bases; J trimming: 6 bases; junction bases outside the gene matches: 4. CDR3 in amino acids: CASSLAGDRGKTQYF. CDR3 bases: TGTGCCAGCAGCTTAGCGGGGGACAGGGGAAAGACCCAGTACTTC.

The chain combines TRBV27 with TRBJ2-3; perhaps TRBD2 as D (6 bases). Trimming removed 6 bases from V and 0 bases from J, with 16 bases in between. Germline V lookup: CDR1 MNHEY, CDR2 SMNVEV (reference sequence). The CDR3 spans 16 residues. The CDR3 DNA is TGTGCCAGCAGCCGTTGGGCGGGAACTAGCACAGATACGCAGTATTTT. Its protein product is CASSRWAGTSTDTQYF.

The chain has TRBV18 and TRBJ1-1; D unclear. Trimming removed 3 bases from V and 1 base from J, with 12 bases in between. This CDR3 is built from 15 residues. The germline CDR1 and CDR2 sequences are KGHSH and LQKENI. CDR3 residues: CASSPRSGRNTEAFF. As DNA, the CDR3 is TGTGCCAGCTCACCTCGCTCCGGTAGGAACACTGAAGCTTTCTTT. The variable domain in full, with the rest retrieved from reference TRBV18 and TRBJ1-1, is NAGVMQNPRHLVRRRGQEARLRCSPMKGHSHVYWYRQLPEEGLKFMVYLQKENIIDESGMPKERFSAEFPKEGPSILRIQQVVRGDSAAYFCASSPRSGRNTEAFFGQGTRLTVV.